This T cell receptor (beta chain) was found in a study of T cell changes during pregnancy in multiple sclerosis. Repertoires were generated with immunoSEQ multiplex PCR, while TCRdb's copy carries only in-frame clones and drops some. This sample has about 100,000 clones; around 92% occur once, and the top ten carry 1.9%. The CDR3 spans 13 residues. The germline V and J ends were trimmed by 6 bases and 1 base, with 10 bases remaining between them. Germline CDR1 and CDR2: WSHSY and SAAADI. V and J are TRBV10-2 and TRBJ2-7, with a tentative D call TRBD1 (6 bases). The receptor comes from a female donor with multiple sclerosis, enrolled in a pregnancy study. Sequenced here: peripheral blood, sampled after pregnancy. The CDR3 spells CASSRTVSYEQYF. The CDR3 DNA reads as TGCGCCAGCAGCCGGACAGTTTCCTACGAGCAGTACTTC.